This T cell receptor beta chain was profiled in a study of high-grade serous ovarian cancer treatment subgroups. TCRdb keeps only in-frame clones here, not all; method: immunoSEQ multiplex PCR. The sample holds about 1,400 clones, roughly 73% seen once. The tumor samples were collected prior to definitive surgery or chemotherapy. In germline, CDR1 is LGHNA, CDR2 YNFKEQ. The length of the CDR3 is 15 residues. Trimming at V came to 0 bases and at J to 9 bases, leaving 5 bases not matched to a gene. The TCR originated in a human donor with high-grade serous ovarian cancer. V usage is TRBV4-2 and J usage is TRBJ2-1; 10 bases are shared with TRBD2. Sample: tumor tissue. For the CDR3, the DNA is TGTGCCAGCAGCCAAGAAGCGGGGGGGGCCACTGAGCAGTTCTTC. Encoded protein: CASSQEAGGATEQFF.